This passage covers 17 T cell receptor beta chains from one sample sequenced in a study of type 1 and type 2 diabetes patients. PCR was run on genomic DNA. The TCR beta CDR3 region was amplified using 30 forward and 13 reverse primers. TCRdb re-analysed the multiplex PCR reads in MiXCR, keeping a single row per CDR3 protein. Found here are more than 250,000 distinct CDR3 sequences, more than 40% of them singletons; the top ten hold roughly 13%. Sequenced sample: peripheral blood mononuclear cells (PBMCs). These receptors originate from a man between 18 and 29 years old with type 2 diabetes.

This clonotype was seen only once. A much larger clone lies one base from this, so it may be a read error. The V and J genes are TRBV15 and TRBJ2-7; no firm D call. Germline CDR1 and CDR2: LNHNV and YYDKDF (reference sequence). This CDR3 has 12 residues. Here the CDR3 DNA reads TGTGCCACCGGCAGCGACATCTACGAGCAGTACTTC. Amino acids: CATGSDIYEQYF.

For the CDR3, the DNA is TGTGCCTGGACCCCTCAGGGGGCGAGTATGTATACGCAGTATTTT. It specifies CAWTPQGASMYTQYF. The rearrangement links TRBV30 to TRBJ2-3, with TRBD1 matching over 8 bases. In germline, CDR1 is GTSNPN, CDR2 SVGIG (reference sequence). The CDR3 covers 15 residues. Trimming took 4 bases from V and 7 from J; bases not matched to a gene: 13. The full variable domain, in which reference TRBV30 and TRBJ2-3 provide the parts outside the CDR3, is SQTIHQWPATLVQPVGSPLSLECTVEGTSNPNLYWYRQAAGRGLQLLFYSVGIGQISSEVPQNLSASRPQDRQFILSSKKLLLSDSGFYLCAWTPQGASMYTQYFGPGTRLTVL.

This chain connects TRBV6-5 to TRBJ1-2; TRBD1 aligns across 9 bases. The germline V gene encodes CDR1 MNHEY and CDR2 SVGAGI. The CDR3 loop spans 13 amino acids. V shed 10 bases and J 4 bases; nucleotides not matched to a gene: 7. The CDR3 coding sequence is TGTGCCATCGGGACAGGGAGTGCCTATGGCTACACCTTC. It specifies CAIGTGSAYGYTF.

This clonotype was seen repeatedly, ten times or more. The rearrangement uses TRBV19 and TRBJ1-2; 7 bases line up with TRBD1. Germline values: CDR1 LNHDA, CDR2 SQIVND (reference sequence). With V trimmed by 9 bases and J by 8 bases, 12 bases remained unmatched. The CDR3 runs to 13 residues. CDR3 sequence reads: CASEDGTEEGYTF. The CDR3 DNA is TGTGCCAGCGAAGACGGGACAGAAGAAGGCTACACCTTC.

The sample holds a few counts of this clonotype. The chain links TRBV29-1 to TRBJ1-2; D ambiguous. CDR1 SQVTM and CDR2 ANQGSEA come from the germline V gene. This CDR3 is 13 amino acids long. The germline V and J ends were trimmed by 4 bases and 1 base, with 10 bases remaining between them. CDR3 sequence reads: CSVVNANNYGYTF. The CDR3 coding sequence is TGCAGCGTTGTTAACGCCAATAACTATGGCTACACCTTC.

This clonotype was observed a single time. The V gene is TRBV7-9, the J gene TRBJ2-5; D might be TRBD2 (5 bases). The CDR3 sequence is 14 residues long. Trimming took 5 bases from V and 1 from J, leaving 11 bases between them. Germline V gives CDR1 SEHNR, CDR2 FQNEAQ (reference sequence). The DNA for the CDR3 is TGTGCCAGCAGCCAGGTTGCGGGCCAAGAGACCCAGTACTTC. Protein product: CASSQVAGQETQYF.

V and J are TRBV12-3 or TRBV12-4 and TRBJ1-5; a possible D gene is TRBD1 (5 bases). CDR3 length equals 14 residues. V shed 5 bases and J shed 4 bases, with 12 bases lying between them. CDR3 region: CASSAGTENQPQHF. CDR3 sequence (DNA): TGTGCCAGCAGTGCAGGGACGGAGAATCAGCCCCAGCATTTT.

This rearrangement joins TRBV28 to TRBJ1-4; the D is unclear. V lost 5 bases and J lost 5, with 15 bases in between. This CDR3 has 15 residues. Germline V gene lookup returns CDR1 MDHEN and CDR2 SYDVKM. The CDR3 here is CASSPRGRRNEKLFF. The CDR3 region has the DNA TGTGCCAGCAGTCCCCGGGGAAGACGAAATGAAAAACTGTTTTTT.

This clonotype was seen only once. A junction end diverges from the germline sequence, so it may reflect a read error. The chain couples TRBV2 to TRBJ2-5; no clear D. The germline V gene has CDR1 SNHLY and CDR2 FYNNEI. This CDR3 spans 16 amino acids. CDR3 region: CVSSATVKPMGETQYF. The CDR3 DNA is TGTGTCAGCAGCGCGACGGTCAAACCCATGGGAGAGACCCAGTACTTC.

The chain is built from TRBV7-2 and TRBJ2-5; D is unresolved. The J call may be incorrect, as the DNA end agrees better with TRBJ2-1. The germline gives CDR1 SGHTA, CDR2 FQGNSA. The CDR3 has 13 amino acids. The CDR3 DNA reads TGTGCCAGCAGTCCCTATATCTCCAGTGAGCAGTTCTTC. It specifies CASSPYISSEQFF.

This sequence joins TRBV20-1 and TRBJ2-5; 9 bases are a match to TRBD2. The CDR3 contains 13 residues. The germline V gene encodes CDR1 DFQATT and CDR2 SNEGSKA (reference sequence). Losses at the gene ends were 2 bases for V and 5 bases for J; bases not matched to a gene: 3. The CDR3, as DNA: TGCAGTGCTAGAATGGCGGGAGGGGAGACCCAGTACTTC. It yields the protein CSARMAGGETQYF.

This clonotype was counted once. The V gene is TRBV2, the J gene TRBJ2-3, with a tentative D call TRBD1 (6 bases). Germline V lookup: CDR1 SNHLY, CDR2 FYNNEI. Trimming removed 9 bases at V and 5 bases at J, with 21 bases between. CDR3 length equals 15 residues. The CDR3 DNA reads TGTGCCAGACGAAACTTACAGGGTGAGATAGATACGCAGTATTTT. It is translated as CARRNLQGEIDTQYF.

This clonotype was seen many times. CDR3 amino acids: CASSIGYGYTF. Here the CDR3 DNA reads TGTGCCAGTAGTATTGGGTATGGCTACACCTTC. The rearrangement uses TRBV19 and TRBJ1-2; D unresolved. The V end lost 3 bases, the J end lost 5 bases, and 4 bases lay between the germline ends. The CDR3 totals 11 residues. Per the germline V gene, CDR1 is LNHDA and CDR2 is SQIVND (reference sequence).

This clonotype appeared a few times. The chain links TRBV7-8 to TRBJ1-1; D is unresolved. This CDR3 is 15 amino acids long. The V end lost 5 bases, the J end lost 4 bases, and 17 bases lay between the germline ends. The germline V gene encodes CDR1 SGHVS and CDR2 FQNEAQ. CDR3 amino acids: CASSPEAPRATEAFF. Here the CDR3 DNA reads TGTGCCAGCAGCCCCGAGGCGCCACGGGCCACTGAAGCTTTCTTT.

The V call is TRBV12-3 or TRBV12-4, the J call TRBJ1-2; D unresolved. CDR3 length equals 13 residues. Between the trimmed V and J ends, which lost 7 bases and 4 bases, there was a span of 13 bases. The DNA of the CDR3 is TGTGCCAGCAAGTTCTGGGCAGGCTATGGCTACACCTTC. This encodes CASKFWAGYGYTF.

V and J are TRBV5-1 and TRBJ2-5; 9 bases map to TRBD2. Germline V gene data show CDR1 as SGHRS and CDR2 as YFSETQ. The CDR3 covers 13 residues. The J segment lost 4 bases and the V segment lost 3 bases, leaving 1 base of the junction unmatched. The CDR3 nucleotides are TGCGCCAGCAGCTCTAGCGGGACAGAGACCCAGTACTTC. Protein product: CASSSSGTETQYF.

The rearrangement joins TRBV7-6 to TRBJ2-7; tentatively, D is TRBD1 (6 bases). V was shortened by 5 bases and J by 6 bases, with 14 bases between the two germline ends. Per germline, CDR1 SGHVS and CDR2 FNYEAQ. The CDR3 runs to 13 residues. The CDR3 loop is CASSAEQGSEQYF. CDR3 coding DNA: TGTGCCAGCAGCGCCGAACAGGGTTCCGAGCAGTACTTC.